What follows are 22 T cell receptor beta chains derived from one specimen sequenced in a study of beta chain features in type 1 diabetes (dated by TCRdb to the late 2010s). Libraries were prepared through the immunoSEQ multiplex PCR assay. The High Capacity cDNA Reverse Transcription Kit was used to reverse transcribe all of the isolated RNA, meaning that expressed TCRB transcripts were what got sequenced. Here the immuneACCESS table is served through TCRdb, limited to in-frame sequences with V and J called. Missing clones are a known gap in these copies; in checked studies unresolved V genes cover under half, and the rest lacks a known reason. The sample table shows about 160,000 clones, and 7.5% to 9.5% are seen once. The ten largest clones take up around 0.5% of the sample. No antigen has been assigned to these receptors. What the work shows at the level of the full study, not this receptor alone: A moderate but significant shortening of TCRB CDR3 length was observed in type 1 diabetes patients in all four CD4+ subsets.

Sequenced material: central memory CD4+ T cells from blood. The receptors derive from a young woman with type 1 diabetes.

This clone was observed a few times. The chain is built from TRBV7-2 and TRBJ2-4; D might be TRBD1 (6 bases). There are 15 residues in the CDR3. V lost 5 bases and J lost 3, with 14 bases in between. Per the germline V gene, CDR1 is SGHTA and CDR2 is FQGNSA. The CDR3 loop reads CASSPEAGVKNIQYF. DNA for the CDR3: TGTGCCAGCAGCCCGGAGGCAGGGGTCAAAAACATTCAGTACTTC. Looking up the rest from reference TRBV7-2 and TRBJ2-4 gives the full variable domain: GAGVSQSPSNKVTEKGKDVELRCDPISGHTALYWYRQSLGQGLEFLIYFQGNSAPDKSGLPSDRFSAERTGGSVSTLTIQRTQQEDSAVYLCASSPEAGVKNIQYFGAGTRLSVL.

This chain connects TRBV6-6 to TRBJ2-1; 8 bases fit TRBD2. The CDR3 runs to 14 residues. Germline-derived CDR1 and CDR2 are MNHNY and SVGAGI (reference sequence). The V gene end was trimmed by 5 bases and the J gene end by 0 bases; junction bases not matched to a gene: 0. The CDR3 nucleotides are TGTGCCAGCAGTAGCGGGAGCTCCTACAATGAGCAGTTCTTC. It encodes CASSSGSSYNEQFF.

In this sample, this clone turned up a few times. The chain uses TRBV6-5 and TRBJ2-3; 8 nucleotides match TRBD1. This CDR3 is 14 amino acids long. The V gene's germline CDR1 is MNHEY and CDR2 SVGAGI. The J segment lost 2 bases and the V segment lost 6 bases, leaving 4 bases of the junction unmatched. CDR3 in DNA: TGTGCCAGCAGGCGGGACAGGCCCACAGATACGCAGTATTTT. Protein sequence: CASRRDRPTDTQYF.

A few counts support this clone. The CDR3 sequence is CASSQKRGLQETQYF. DNA of the CDR3: TGTGCCAGCAGCCAAAAGCGGGGCCTCCAAGAGACCCAGTACTTC. V gene TRBV4-2 combines with J gene TRBJ2-5; 7 nucleotides line up with TRBD2. The J segment lost 1 base and the V segment lost 2 bases, leaving 4 bases of the junction unmatched. Germline V gene data show CDR1 as LGHNA and CDR2 as YNFKEQ. CDR3 length equals 15 residues.

The CDR3 spells CADRLEAFF. The CDR3 DNA follows: TGTGCCGACAGGCTTGAAGCTTTCTTT. The chain couples TRBV3-2 to TRBJ1-1; the table names TRBD1, a call not compared with the DNA. TRBV3-2 is tagged as a pseudogene. The length of the CDR3 is 9 residues.

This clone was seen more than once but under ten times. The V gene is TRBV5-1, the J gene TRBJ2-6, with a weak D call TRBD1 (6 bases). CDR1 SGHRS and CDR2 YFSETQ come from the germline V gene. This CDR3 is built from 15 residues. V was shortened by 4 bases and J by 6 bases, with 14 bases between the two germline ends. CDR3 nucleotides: TGCGCCAGCAGCCCCCAACAGGGACCGGCCAACGTCCTGACTTTC. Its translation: CASSPQQGPANVLTF.

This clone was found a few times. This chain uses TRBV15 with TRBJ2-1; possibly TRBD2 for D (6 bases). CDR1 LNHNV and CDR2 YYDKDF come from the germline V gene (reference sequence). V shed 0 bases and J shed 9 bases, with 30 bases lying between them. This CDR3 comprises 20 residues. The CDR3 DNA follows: TGTGCCACCAGCAGAGATCGTTCGGGACTGGGACGAAGGAGGTCTAGTGAGCAGTTCTTC. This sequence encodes CATSRDRSGLGRRRSSEQFF.

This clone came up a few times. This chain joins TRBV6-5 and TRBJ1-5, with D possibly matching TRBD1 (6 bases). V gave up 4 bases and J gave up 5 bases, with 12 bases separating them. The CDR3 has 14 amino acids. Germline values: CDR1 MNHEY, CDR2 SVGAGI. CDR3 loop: CASSFSQGYQPQHF. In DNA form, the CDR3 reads TGTGCCAGCAGTTTCTCACAGGGATATCAGCCCCAGCATTTT.

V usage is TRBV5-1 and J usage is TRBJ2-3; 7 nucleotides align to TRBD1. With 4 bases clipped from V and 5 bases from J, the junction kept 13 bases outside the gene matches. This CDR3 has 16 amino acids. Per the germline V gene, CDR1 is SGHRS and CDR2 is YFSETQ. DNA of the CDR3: TGCGCCAGCAGCACACCTACAGGGGACCGTGAAGATACGCAGTATTTT. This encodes CASSTPTGDREDTQYF.

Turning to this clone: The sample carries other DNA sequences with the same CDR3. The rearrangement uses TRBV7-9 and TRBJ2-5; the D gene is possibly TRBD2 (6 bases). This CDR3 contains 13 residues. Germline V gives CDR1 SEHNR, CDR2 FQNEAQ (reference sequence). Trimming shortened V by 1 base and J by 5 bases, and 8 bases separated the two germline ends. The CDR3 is CASSLGLAETQYF. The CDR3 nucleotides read TGTGCCAGCAGCTTAGGGCTAGCGGAGACCCAGTACTTC. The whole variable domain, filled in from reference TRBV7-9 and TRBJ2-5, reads DTGVSQNPRHKITKRGQNVTFRCDPISEHNRLYWYRQTLGQGPEFLTYFQNEAQLEKSRLLSDRFSAERPKGSFSTLEIQRTEQGDSAMYLCASSLGLAETQYFGPGTRLLVL.

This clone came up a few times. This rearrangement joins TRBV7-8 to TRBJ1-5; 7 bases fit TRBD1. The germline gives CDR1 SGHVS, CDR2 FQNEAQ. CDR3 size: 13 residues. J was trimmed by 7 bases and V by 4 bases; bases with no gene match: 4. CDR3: CASSSRGNQPQHF. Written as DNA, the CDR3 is TGTGCCAGCAGCTCCAGGGGGAACCAGCCCCAGCATTTT.

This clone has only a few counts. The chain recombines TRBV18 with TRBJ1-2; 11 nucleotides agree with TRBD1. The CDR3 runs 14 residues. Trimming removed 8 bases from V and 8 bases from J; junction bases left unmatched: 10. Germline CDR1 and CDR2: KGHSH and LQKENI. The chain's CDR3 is CASGGQGDGSGYTF. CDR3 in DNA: TGTGCCAGCGGGGGACAGGGGGACGGTTCCGGCTACACCTTC.

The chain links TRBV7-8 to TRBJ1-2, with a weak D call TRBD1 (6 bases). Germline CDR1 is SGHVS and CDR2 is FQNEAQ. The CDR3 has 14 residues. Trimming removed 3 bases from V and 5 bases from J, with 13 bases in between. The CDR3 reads CASSFESRGYGYTF. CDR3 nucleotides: TGTGCCAGCAGCTTCGAGTCTAGGGGGTATGGCTACACCTTC.

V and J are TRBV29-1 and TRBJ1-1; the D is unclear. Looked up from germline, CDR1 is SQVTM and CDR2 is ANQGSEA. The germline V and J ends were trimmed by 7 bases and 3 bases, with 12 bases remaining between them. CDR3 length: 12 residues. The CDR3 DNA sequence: TGCAGCGCCCTCTCCAGATACACTGAAGCTTTCTTT. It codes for CSALSRYTEAFF. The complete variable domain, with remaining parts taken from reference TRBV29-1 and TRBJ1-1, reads SAVISQKPSRDICQRGTSLTIQCQVDSQVTMMFWYRQQPGQSLTLIATANQGSEATYESGFVIDKFPISRPNLTFSTLTVSNMSPEDSSIYLCSALSRYTEAFFGQGTRLTVV.

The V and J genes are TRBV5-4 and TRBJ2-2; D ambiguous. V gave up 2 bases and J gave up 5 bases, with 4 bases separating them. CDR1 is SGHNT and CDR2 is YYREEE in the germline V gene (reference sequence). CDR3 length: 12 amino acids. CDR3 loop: CASSFGTGELFF. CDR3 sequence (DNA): TGTGCCAGCAGCTTCGGGACCGGGGAGCTGTTTTTT.

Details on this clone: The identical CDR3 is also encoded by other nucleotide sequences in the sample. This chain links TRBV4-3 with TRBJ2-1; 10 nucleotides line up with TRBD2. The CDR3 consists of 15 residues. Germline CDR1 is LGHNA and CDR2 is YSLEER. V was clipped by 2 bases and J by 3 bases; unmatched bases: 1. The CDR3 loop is CASSQPSGGYNEQFF. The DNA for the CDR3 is TGCGCCAGCAGCCAACCTAGCGGGGGCTACAATGAGCAGTTCTTC.

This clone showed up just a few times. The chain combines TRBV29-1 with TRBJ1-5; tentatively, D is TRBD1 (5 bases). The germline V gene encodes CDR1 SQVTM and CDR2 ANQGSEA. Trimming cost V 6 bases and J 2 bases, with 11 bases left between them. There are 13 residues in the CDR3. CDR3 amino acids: CSVAQGGNQPQHF. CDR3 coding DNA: TGCAGCGTAGCTCAGGGCGGCAATCAGCCCCAGCATTTT.

CDR3 sequence: CASSECARTSTSVGYF. Written as DNA, the CDR3 is TGTGCCAGCAGCGAGTGTGCCAGGACTAGCACCTCGGTGGGGTACTTC. The rearrangement joins TRBV9 to TRBJ2-7; 8 bases map to TRBD2. V trimming: 3 bases; J trimming: 12 bases; junction bases outside the gene matches: 20. The length of the CDR3 is 16 residues. Germline CDR1 reads SGDLS; CDR2 reads YYNGEE.

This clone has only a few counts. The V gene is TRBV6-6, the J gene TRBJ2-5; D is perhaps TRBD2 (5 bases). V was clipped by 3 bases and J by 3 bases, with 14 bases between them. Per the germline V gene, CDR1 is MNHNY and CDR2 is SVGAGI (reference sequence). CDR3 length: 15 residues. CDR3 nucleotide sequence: TGTGCCAGCAGTTATCCCGGGAATGGCAAAGAGACCCAGTACTTC. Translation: CASSYPGNGKETQYF.

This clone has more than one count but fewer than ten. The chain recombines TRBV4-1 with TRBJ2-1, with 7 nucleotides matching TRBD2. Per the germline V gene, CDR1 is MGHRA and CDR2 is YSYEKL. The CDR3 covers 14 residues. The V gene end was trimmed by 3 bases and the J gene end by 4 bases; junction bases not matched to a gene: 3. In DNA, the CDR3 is TGCGCCAGCAGCCAGCCCGGGGGGTACAATGAGCAGTTCTTC. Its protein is CASSQPGGYNEQFF.

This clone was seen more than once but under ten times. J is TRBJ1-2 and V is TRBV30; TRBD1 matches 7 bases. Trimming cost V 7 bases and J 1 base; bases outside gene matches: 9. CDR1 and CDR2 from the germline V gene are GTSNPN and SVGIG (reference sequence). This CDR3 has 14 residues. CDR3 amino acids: CASSDRAHNYGYTF. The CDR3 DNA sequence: TGTGCCTCCTCAGACAGGGCTCATAACTATGGCTACACCTTC.

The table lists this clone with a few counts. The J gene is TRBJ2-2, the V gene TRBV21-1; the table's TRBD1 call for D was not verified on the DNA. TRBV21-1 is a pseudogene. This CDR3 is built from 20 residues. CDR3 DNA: TGTGCCAGCAGCACCCCCGGGGGGACAGGGGCGTTCGCGAACACCGGGGAGCTGTTTTTT. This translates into CASSTPGGTGAFANTGELFF.